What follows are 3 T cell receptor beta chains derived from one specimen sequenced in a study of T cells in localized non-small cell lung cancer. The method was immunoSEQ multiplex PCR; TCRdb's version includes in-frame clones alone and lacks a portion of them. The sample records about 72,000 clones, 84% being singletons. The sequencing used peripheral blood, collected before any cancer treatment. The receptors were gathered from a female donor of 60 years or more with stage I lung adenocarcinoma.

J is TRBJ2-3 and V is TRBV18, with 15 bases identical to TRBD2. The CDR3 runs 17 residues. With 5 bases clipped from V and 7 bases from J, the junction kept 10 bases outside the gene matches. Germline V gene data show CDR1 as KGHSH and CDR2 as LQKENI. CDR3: CASSTSGTSGRIYTQYF. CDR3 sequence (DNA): TGTGCCAGCTCAACTTCCGGGACTAGCGGGAGGATTTATACGCAGTATTTT.

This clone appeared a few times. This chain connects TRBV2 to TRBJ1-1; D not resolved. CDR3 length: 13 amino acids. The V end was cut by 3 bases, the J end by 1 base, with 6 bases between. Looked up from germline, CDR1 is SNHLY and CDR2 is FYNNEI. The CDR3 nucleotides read TGTGCCAGCAGTGAGTTGGAGAACACTGAAGCTTTCTTT. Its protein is CASSELENTEAFF.

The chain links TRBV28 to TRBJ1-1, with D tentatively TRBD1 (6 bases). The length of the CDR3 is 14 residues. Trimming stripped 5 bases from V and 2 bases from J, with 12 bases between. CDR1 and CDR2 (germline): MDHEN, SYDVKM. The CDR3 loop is CASSAGQFNTEAFF. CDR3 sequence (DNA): TGTGCCAGCAGTGCTGGACAGTTTAACACTGAAGCTTTCTTT. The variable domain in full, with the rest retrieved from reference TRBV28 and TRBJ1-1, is DVKVTQSSRYLVKRTGEKVFLECVQDMDHENMFWYRQDPGLGLRLIYFSYDVKMKEKGDIPEGYSVSREKKERFSLILESASTNQTSMYLCASSAGQFNTEAFFGQGTRLTVV.